These 30 T cell receptor beta chains share one sample of origin, sequenced in a study of cytomegalovirus exposure and HLA in healthy donors. Researchers ran the PCR with 60 Vbeta and 13 Jbeta primers. Measured with immunoSEQ multiplex PCR; TCRdb has only the in-frame clones, and not every one. The table includes fewer than 90,000 clones, 75% to 80% detected once. Material for sequencing was PBMCs. Receptor source: a female donor in good health and CMV-seronegative.

J is TRBJ2-1 and V is TRBV27; 10 bases align to TRBD2. The CDR3 is 17 residues long. The trim removed 2 bases at V and 4 bases at J, leaving 8 bases unmatched. Germline V lookup: CDR1 MNHEY, CDR2 SMNVEV (reference sequence). The CDR3 DNA follows: TGTGCCAGCAGTTTAGACGGAGCGGGAGGGCTTTACAATGAGCAGTTCTTC. This translates into CASSLDGAGGLYNEQFF.

V is TRBV27 and J is TRBJ1-5; D remains ambiguous. The CDR3 contains 14 residues. Germline CDR1 MNHEY, CDR2 SMNVEV (reference sequence). V was clipped by 2 bases and J by 0 bases, with 5 bases between them. CDR3 sequence reads: CASSLVASNQPQHF. Here the CDR3 DNA reads TGTGCCAGCAGTTTAGTGGCTAGCAATCAGCCCCAGCATTTT.

This chain joins TRBV5-1 and TRBJ2-1, with 7 bases identical to TRBD1. The CDR3 runs 14 residues. The germline V gene encodes CDR1 SGHRS and CDR2 YFSETQ. V trimming: 2 bases; J trimming: 4 bases; junction bases outside the gene matches: 3. The CDR3 loop is CASSLGTEYNEQFF. CDR3 DNA: TGCGCCAGCAGCTTAGGGACAGAATACAATGAGCAGTTCTTC.

This chain uses TRBV28 with TRBJ2-7; TRBD2 agrees at 8 bases. The germline CDR1 and CDR2 sequences are MDHEN and SYDVKM. V lost 4 bases to trimming and J lost 2 bases; unmatched junction nucleotides: 10. The CDR3 has 16 residues. The CDR3 bases are TGTGCCAGCAGTTACCGTAGCGGGACACAAACCTACGAGCAGTACTTC. Translated: CASSYRSGTQTYEQYF.

The chain uses TRBV28 and TRBJ1-2; TRBD1 agrees at 8 bases. With 7 bases clipped from V and 5 bases from J, the junction kept 6 bases outside the gene matches. Germline loops: CDR1 MDHEN, CDR2 SYDVKM. This CDR3 comprises 13 residues. In DNA form, the CDR3 reads TGTGCCAGCACCCTGACAGGGGCGTATGGCTACACCTTC. Protein product: CASTLTGAYGYTF.

The chain's CDR3 is CASSLVEALNSPLHF. The CDR3 DNA follows: TGTGCCAGCAGCCTTGTGGAGGCGCTGAATTCACCCCTCCACTTT. The J gene is TRBJ1-6, the V gene TRBV28, with unresolved D. The V end lost 6 bases, the J end lost 7 bases, and 16 bases lay between the germline ends. The CDR3 consists of 15 residues. From germline, CDR1 is MDHEN and CDR2 SYDVKM.

To note about this clone: No conserved phenylalanine or tryptophan ends this CDR3, so it is likely a read error. No DNA is shown, since the ends of the CDR3 on it are uncertain; the CDR3 is the one TCRdb lists. V usage is TRBV21-1 and J usage is TRBJ1-6. TRBV21-1 is listed as a pseudogene. Ends included, the CDR3 has 9 residues. The CDR3 here is CATRAGKDI.

This chain uses TRBV4-1 with TRBJ2-1; possible D gene TRBD2, 6 bases. The length of the CDR3 is 15 residues. In germline, CDR1 is MGHRA, CDR2 YSYEKL. V was trimmed by 1 base and J by 4 bases, leaving 11 bases between them. CDR3 in DNA: TGCGCCAGCAGCCAAGGGTTTAGCGGATACAATGAGCAGTTCTTC. Protein product: CASSQGFSGYNEQFF.

This clone has more than one count but fewer than ten. The rearrangement links TRBV4-3 to TRBJ1-1, with unresolved D. The CDR3 has 15 residues. Trimming removed 1 base from V and 2 bases from J, with 11 bases in between. Germline assignment: CDR1 LGHNA and CDR2 YSLEER. Written as DNA, the CDR3 is TGCGCCAGCAGCCAAGGCCAGACACATAACACTGAAGCTTTCTTT. This gives the protein CASSQGQTHNTEAFF.

The rearrangement links TRBV2 to TRBJ1-1, with D perhaps matching TRBD1 (6 bases). Trimming pared 6 bases from V and 2 bases from J, leaving 10 bases between. The V gene's germline CDR1 is SNHLY and CDR2 FYNNEI. The CDR3 extends over 13 amino acids. In DNA, the CDR3 is TGTGCCAGCAGCACAGGGCTCAACACTGAAGCTTTCTTT. It yields the protein CASSTGLNTEAFF.

This chain joins TRBV6-6 and TRBJ2-7; 8 positions agree with TRBD1. From germline, CDR1 is MNHNY and CDR2 SVGAGI (reference sequence). The V segment lost 6 bases and the J segment 5 bases; nucleotides outside the gene matches: 12. The length of the CDR3 is 15 residues. This chain's CDR3 is CASRETRDRSHEQYF. The CDR3, as DNA: TGTGCCAGCAGAGAAACCCGGGACAGGTCCCACGAGCAGTACTTC.

The chain joins TRBV27 to TRBJ1-1, with unresolved D. V was pared by 1 base and J by 2 bases, with 5 bases between. Germline CDR1 MNHEY, CDR2 SMNVEV (reference sequence). The CDR3 is 13 amino acids. The CDR3, as DNA: TGTGCCAGCAGTTTATTGAGCAACACTGAAGCTTTCTTT. It specifies CASSLLSNTEAFF.

The chain employs TRBV7-6 and TRBJ2-7; D gene ambiguous. Trimming pared 1 base from V and 4 bases from J, leaving 8 bases between. Germline CDR1 SGHVS, CDR2 FNYEAQ. The CDR3 is made up of 13 amino acids. In DNA, the CDR3 is TGTGCCAGCAGCTTAGAACAACCATACGAGCAGTACTTC. The encoded protein is CASSLEQPYEQYF.

The chain joins TRBV28 to TRBJ2-7; 9 positions match TRBD1. With V trimmed by 3 bases and J by 5 bases, 5 bases remained unmatched. Germline V gene sequence: CDR1 MDHEN, CDR2 SYDVKM. The CDR3 covers 14 residues. CDR3 in amino acids: CASSLWDRVDEQYF. CDR3 in DNA: TGTGCCAGCAGTTTGTGGGACAGGGTCGACGAGCAGTACTTC.

This clone has only one observation. The chain recombines TRBV7-9 with TRBJ1-2; TRBD1 matches 9 bases. With V trimmed by 5 bases and J by 5 bases, 3 bases remained unmatched. Germline CDR1 reads SEHNR; CDR2 reads FQNEAQ (reference sequence). The CDR3 is 13 amino acids. The CDR3 bases are TGTGCCAGCAGCCGTGGACAGGGGTATGGCTACACCTTC. Protein: CASSRGQGYGYTF.

V usage is TRBV4-1 and J usage is TRBJ2-2; TRBD1 matches 9 bases. The CDR3 spans 15 residues. The trim removed 4 bases at V and 2 bases at J, leaving 2 bases unmatched. Germline V gives CDR1 MGHRA, CDR2 YSYEKL. CDR3 DNA sequence: TGCGCCAGCAGCCGGGGACAGGGAAACACCGGGGAGCTGTTTTTT. Protein sequence: CASSRGQGNTGELFF.

The rearrangement links TRBV10-3 to TRBJ2-7; D is unclear. The CDR3 has 13 residues. Between the trimmed V and J ends, which lost 4 bases and 6 bases, there was a span of 13 bases. Germline CDR1 reads ENHRY; CDR2 reads SYGVKD. This CDR3 is CAISAAHPGEQYF. The CDR3 nucleotides are TGTGCCATCAGTGCGGCCCACCCGGGCGAGCAGTACTTC.

The genes are TRBV6-1 and TRBJ2-5, with D perhaps matching TRBD1 (5 bases). V lost 1 base and J 2 bases, leaving 11 bases between the germline ends. Per germline, CDR1 MNHNS and CDR2 SASEGT. The length of the CDR3 is 15 residues. In DNA, the CDR3 is TGTGCCAGCAGTGAAGGTCCAGGGCGACAAGAGACCCAGTACTTC. Residues: CASSEGPGRQETQYF.

The rearrangement links TRBV7-2 to TRBJ2-1; D unresolved. CDR1 is SGHTA and CDR2 is FQGNSA in the germline V gene. This CDR3 has 13 amino acids. The V end lost 1 base, the J end lost 11 bases, and 12 bases lay between the germline ends. The CDR3 region has the DNA TGTGCCAGCAGCTTAGTCAGATGGAGTCAGCAGTTCTTC. Its protein product is CASSLVRWSQQFF.

V usage is TRBV27 and J usage is TRBJ2-1; 8 bases are shared with TRBD2. Germline V gene sequence: CDR1 MNHEY, CDR2 SMNVEV (reference sequence). The junction had 4 bases not matched to a gene; V was cut back by 2 bases and J by 4 bases. CDR3 length equals 15 residues. The CDR3 coding sequence is TGTGCCAGCAGTTTAACGAGCGGGAGTTACAATGAGCAGTTCTTC. It codes for CASSLTSGSYNEQFF.

The chain uses TRBV4-1 and TRBJ1-4; 10 bases align to TRBD1. V dropped 2 bases and J dropped 5; count of bases not matched to a gene: 5. Germline CDR1 and CDR2: MGHRA and YSYEKL. This CDR3 has 16 amino acids. CDR3 sequence reads: CASSQTPGQGNEKLFF. CDR3 nucleotide sequence: TGCGCCAGCAGCCAAACCCCGGGACAGGGGAATGAAAAACTGTTTTTT.

V and J are TRBV19 and TRBJ2-3; a possible D gene is TRBD2 (5 bases). V lost 8 bases, J lost 3 bases, and 12 bases lay in between. Germline assignment: CDR1 LNHDA and CDR2 SQIVND (reference sequence). This CDR3 comprises 13 residues. The CDR3 bases are TGTGCCAGTTCATGGGGAGAGACAGATACGCAGTATTTT. Its protein is CASSWGETDTQYF.

The rearrangement uses TRBV2 and TRBJ1-5, with TRBD1 matching 10 bases. CDR3 length equals 14 residues. Germline V CDR1 and CDR2: SNHLY, FYNNEI. Losses at the gene ends were 6 bases for V and 10 bases for J; bases not matched to a gene: 9. In DNA, the CDR3 is TGTGCCAGCAGCTCGGGACAGGGGAAAAATCCCCAGCATTTT. It translates to CASSSGQGKNPQHF.

The chain employs TRBV4-1 and TRBJ2-7; D is possibly TRBD2 (5 bases). The germline gives CDR1 MGHRA, CDR2 YSYEKL. Between the trimmed V and J ends, which lost 0 bases and 3 bases, there was a span of 12 bases. There are 15 residues in the CDR3. The CDR3 is CASSQEAGIRYEQYF. As DNA, the CDR3 is TGCGCCAGCAGCCAAGAAGCCGGGATCCGCTACGAGCAGTACTTC.

This clone has just a few counts. V usage is TRBV10-3 and J usage is TRBJ1-1; D possibly corresponds to TRBD1 (6 bases). The CDR3 runs 15 residues. In germline, CDR1 is ENHRY, CDR2 SYGVKD. V lost 0 bases and J 3 bases, leaving 11 bases between the germline ends. As DNA, the CDR3 is TGTGCCATCAGTGAGTCTCAAGGGGGACACACTGAAGCTTTCTTT. Its protein product is CAISESQGGHTEAFF.

The chain links TRBV20-1 to TRBJ1-1; D is ambiguous. Trimming shortened V by 3 bases and J by 11 bases, and 13 bases separated the two germline ends. This CDR3 is 11 amino acids long. Germline V CDR1 and CDR2: DFQATT, SNEGSKA (reference sequence). For the CDR3, the DNA is TGCAGTGCTAGGTTTGGGCAGCGGGCTTTCTTT. Amino acid sequence: CSARFGQRAFF.

CDR3 loop: CASIDRDSGDKVYF. Here the CDR3 DNA reads TGTGCCAGCATCGACAGGGACTCGGGGGATAAGGTGTACTTC. The V and J genes are TRBV28 and TRBJ2-7, with D perhaps matching TRBD1 (7 bases). In germline, CDR1 is MDHEN, CDR2 SYDVKM. V gave up 7 bases and J gave up 12 bases, with 25 bases separating them. This CDR3 is 14 amino acids long.

The genes are TRBV7-9 and TRBJ1-5; D gene unclear. In germline, CDR1 is SEHNR, CDR2 FQNEAQ (reference sequence). The CDR3 covers 14 residues. V lost 2 bases to trimming and J lost 0 bases, with 5 bases between them. The CDR3 DNA reads as TGTGCCAGCAGCTTAAGCGATAGCAATCAGCCCCAGCATTTT. Translating it yields CASSLSDSNQPQHF.

The rearrangement uses TRBV18 and TRBJ2-2; D is ambiguous. Germline V gene lookup returns CDR1 KGHSH and CDR2 LQKENI. The CDR3 consists of 15 residues. Deletions cut 0 bases from V and 3 bases from J, with 8 bases between. The CDR3 reads CASSPPSVHTGELFF. DNA of the CDR3: TGTGCCAGCTCACCACCGTCGGTACACACCGGGGAGCTGTTTTTT.

This clone was seen only once. The rearrangement links TRBV27 to TRBJ1-4, with 8 bases aligning to TRBD1. There are 14 residues in the CDR3. Trimming cost V 5 bases and J 6 bases; bases outside gene matches: 5. Per germline, CDR1 MNHEY and CDR2 SMNVEV (reference sequence). The CDR3 DNA is TGTGCCAGCAGTCACGACAGGGGTCATGAAAAACTGTTTTTT. Protein sequence: CASSHDRGHEKLFF.